This T cell receptor beta chain was retrieved from a study of blood T cell repertoires in COVID-19. Study at large: Specimens from acute and convalescent COVID-19 originated in the United States, Italy and Spain.

Profiled with immunoSEQ multiplex PCR; TCRdb holds only in-frame clones, not every one. The sample lists some 30,000 clones, 87% occurring once. Trimming shortened V by 0 bases and J by 3 bases, and 9 bases separated the two germline ends. CDR1 is MNHEY and CDR2 is SVGEGT in the germline V gene. The CDR3 loop spans 14 amino acids. Sequenced: peripheral blood. This clonotype was sampled from a man in his fifties with active or convalescent COVID-19. The chain carries TRBV6-2 or TRBV6-3 and TRBJ2-7; tentatively, D is TRBD1 (5 bases). CDR3 residues: CASSYSTRVYEQYF. The CDR3 DNA follows: TGTGCCAGCAGTTACTCGACCAGGGTCTACGAGCAGTACTTC.